The clone carrying this T cell receptor (beta chain) was detected a few times. Its antigen remains unknown. These data are taken from a study of regulatory T cells in long-lasting Graves disease. Study-wide points: Relative to new patients (around 1,000), persistent patients exhibited greater sharing of public clonotypes (more than 2,500).

CDR3 regions were amplified by Arm-PCR using iRepertoire HTBI primers to build TCR beta libraries. TCRdb re-called the multiplex PCR reads through MiXCR, storing one row per CDR3 protein. The repertoire has 360,000 or so distinct CDR3 sequences, about 17% of them found once; the top ten carry just over 20%. This CDR3 has 15 residues. Trimming cost V 5 bases and J 2 bases, with 15 bases left between them. Time point: newly diagnosed GD, antithyroid drugs for less than 3 months. The TCR library was made from RNA extracted from PBMCs. These data were also reused for a study on T cells in Graves' hyperthyroidism and ophthalmopathy. Per that paper: Lactation, pregnancy, other autoimmune disease or uncontrolled infection excluded patients.

This sample comprised peripheral blood mononuclear cells (PBMCs), obtained at new diagnosis, from a patient treated with antithyroid drugs. This sequence joins TRBV12-3 or TRBV12-4 and TRBJ1-1, with D hard to call. The clonotype was recovered from a young woman with Graves disease. CDR3 loop: CASSPPQGYNTEAFF. The CDR3 coding sequence is TGTGCCAGCAGTCCACCCCAAGGTTATAACACTGAAGCTTTCTTT.